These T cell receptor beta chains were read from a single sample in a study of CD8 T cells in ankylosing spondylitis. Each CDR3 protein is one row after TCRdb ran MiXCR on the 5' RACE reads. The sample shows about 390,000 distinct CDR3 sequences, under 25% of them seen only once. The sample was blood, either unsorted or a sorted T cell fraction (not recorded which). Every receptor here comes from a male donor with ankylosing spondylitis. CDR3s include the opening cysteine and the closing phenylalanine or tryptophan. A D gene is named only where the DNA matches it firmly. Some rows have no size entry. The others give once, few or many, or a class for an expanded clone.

cdr3_nt: TGCAGCCCGATTCGGGGTAACGGCGATTTT; cdr3_aa: CSPIRGNGDF; d_call: NA; v_call: TRBV29-1; j_call: TRBJ1-1; clone_size: NA
cdr3_nt: TGTGCCATCTCCGGGGGGCGAGATAATTCACCCCTCCACTTT; cdr3_aa: CAISGGRDNSPLHF; d_call: NA; v_call: TRBV10-3; j_call: TRBJ1-6; clone_size: NA
cdr3_nt: TGTGCTAGCAGCCAACAGGAGAGGTCCGAGCAGTACTTC; cdr3_aa: CASSQQERSEQYF; d_call: NA; v_call: TRBV7-7; j_call: TRBJ2-7; clone_size: few
cdr3_nt: TGTGCCAGCAGTTTATGGACTAGCGGGACCCACGAGCAGTACTTC; cdr3_aa: CASSLWTSGTHEQYF; d_call: TRBD2; v_call: TRBV28; j_call: TRBJ2-7; clone_size: few
cdr3_nt: TGTGCCAGCAGCACGGAAGATTGGGTTATTAAGCTGTTTTTT; cdr3_aa: CASSTEDWVIKLFF; d_call: NA; v_call: TRBV7-9; j_call: TRBJ2-2; clone_size: many
cdr3_nt: TGTGCCAGCAGCAGATCCGGACAGACCGGGTACAATGAGCAGTTCTTC; cdr3_aa: CASSRSGQTGYNEQFF; d_call: NA; v_call: TRBV9; j_call: TRBJ2-1; clone_size: few
cdr3_nt: TGTGCCAGCAGTTCGACGAGATTCGACTCTGGGGCCAACGTCCTGACTTTC; cdr3_aa: CASSSTRFDSGANVLTF; d_call: NA; v_call: TRBV7-3; j_call: TRBJ2-6; clone_size: NA
cdr3_nt: TGTGCCAGCAGCCGCCAAGGACTAAACACAGAGTCGCAGTATTTT; cdr3_aa: CASSRQGLNTESQYF; d_call: NA; v_call: TRBV7-2; j_call: TRBJ2-3; clone_size: NA
cdr3_nt: TGTGCCAGCAGCTTACGGACTGCGGGGTATAATTCACCCCTCCACTTT; cdr3_aa: CASSLRTAGYNSPLHF; d_call: NA; v_call: TRBV7-2; j_call: TRBJ1-6; clone_size: few
cdr3_nt: TGCGCCAGCAGCTTGAATACTCCCGACACCGGGGAGCTGTTTTTT; cdr3_aa: CASSLNTPDTGELFF; d_call: NA; v_call: TRBV5-1; j_call: TRBJ2-2; clone_size: few
cdr3_nt: TGCAGTGCTAGTTCGGGGGGTGACGGGGAGCTGTTTTTT; cdr3_aa: CSASSGGDGELFF; d_call: TRBD2; v_call: TRBV20-1; j_call: TRBJ2-2; clone_size: NA
cdr3_nt: TGCAGTTTAGGACTAGCGGGGAACACAGATACGCAGTATTTT; cdr3_aa: CSLGLAGNTDTQYF; d_call: TRBD2; v_call: TRBV20-1; j_call: TRBJ2-3; clone_size: many
cdr3_nt: TGTGCCAGCAGTTCTACCGCACTAGCGGGAGACGAGACCCAGTACTTC; cdr3_aa: CASSSTALAGDETQYF; d_call: TRBD2; v_call: TRBV6-5; j_call: TRBJ2-5; clone_size: NA
cdr3_nt: TGCGCCAGCAGCTTGTTGGTCGATGGGGGGTTCGGCAATGAGCAGTTCTTC; cdr3_aa: CASSLLVDGGFGNEQFF; d_call: NA; v_call: TRBV5-1; j_call: TRBJ2-1; clone_size: many
cdr3_nt: TGTGCCAGTAGTACTGGACAAGAAGTTCAGCCCCAGCATTTT; cdr3_aa: CASSTGQEVQPQHF; d_call: NA; v_call: TRBV19; j_call: TRBJ1-5; clone_size: NA
cdr3_nt: TGTGCCAGCTCACCGATGCCCACAGGGTTAGGCGAGCAGTACTTC; cdr3_aa: CASSPMPTGLGEQYF; d_call: NA; v_call: TRBV18; j_call: TRBJ2-7; clone_size: few
cdr3_nt: TGCAGTGCCCTTAATCAATTGGGCCCTTTCTCCTACGAGCAGTACTTC; cdr3_aa: CSALNQLGPFSYEQYF; d_call: NA; v_call: TRBV20-1; j_call: TRBJ2-7; clone_size: NA
cdr3_nt: TGTGCCAGCAGTTCCAGTCCCTCTGATGGCTACACCTTC; cdr3_aa: CASSSSPSDGYTF; d_call: NA; v_call: TRBV28; j_call: TRBJ1-2; clone_size: few
cdr3_nt: TGTGCCAGCAGCTGGGGACAGGGGGCCGGGGAGCTGTTTTTT; cdr3_aa: CASSWGQGAGELFF; d_call: TRBD1; v_call: TRBV7-9; j_call: TRBJ2-2; clone_size: NA
cdr3_nt: TGTGCCAGCAGCTGGGACAGGGTGTACGAGCAGTACTTC; cdr3_aa: CASSWDRVYEQYF; d_call: TRBD1; v_call: TRBV5-6; j_call: TRBJ2-7; clone_size: few
cdr3_nt: TGTGCCAGCAGGACCGGGACAGGGGGCTTTGGCTACACCTTC; cdr3_aa: CASRTGTGGFGYTF; d_call: TRBD1; v_call: TRBV5-6; j_call: TRBJ1-2; clone_size: NA
cdr3_nt: TGCAGCGTTAAACATAGCTCCTACGAGCAGTACTTC; cdr3_aa: CSVKHSSYEQYF; d_call: NA; v_call: TRBV29-1; j_call: TRBJ2-7; clone_size: few
cdr3_nt: TGTGCCAGCAGCTTAGGGCTGATGCCCTACGAGCAGTACTTC; cdr3_aa: CASSLGLMPYEQYF; d_call: NA; v_call: TRBV7-2; j_call: TRBJ2-7; clone_size: NA
cdr3_nt: TGTGCCAGCAGCGTCTCCGGGACTAGCGGTTACAATGAGCAGTTCTTC; cdr3_aa: CASSVSGTSGYNEQFF; d_call: TRBD2; v_call: TRBV7-2; j_call: TRBJ2-1; clone_size: few
cdr3_nt: TGTGCCAGCAGTCAAGAAGGGGCTCGGACTGAAGCTTTCTTT; cdr3_aa: CASSQEGARTEAFF; d_call: NA; v_call: TRBV7-6; j_call: TRBJ1-1; clone_size: NA
cdr3_nt: TGTGCCAGCATACTTGACAGGGCCGACTATGGCTACACCTTC; cdr3_aa: CASILDRADYGYTF; d_call: TRBD1; v_call: TRBV2; j_call: TRBJ1-2; clone_size: few
cdr3_nt: TGTGCCAGCAGCAGTCAAACTAGGGCCGCTACCTACGAGCAGTACTTC; cdr3_aa: CASSSQTRAATYEQYF; d_call: NA; v_call: TRBV5-8; j_call: TRBJ2-7; clone_size: NA
cdr3_nt: TGCAGCGTTGAAGATCTTTTAGCGGGAGGGGTCAGTGAGCAGTTCTTC; cdr3_aa: CSVEDLLAGGVSEQFF; d_call: TRBD2; v_call: TRBV29-1; j_call: TRBJ2-1; clone_size: many
cdr3_nt: TGTGCCAGCAGCTGGGGGGCCGGGCGAGGCTACACCTTC; cdr3_aa: CASSWGAGRGYTF; d_call: NA; v_call: TRBV7-2; j_call: TRBJ1-2; clone_size: once
cdr3_nt: TGTGCCAGCAGACCAACAGGTTCTAGCGGCCAAGAGACCCAGTACTTC; cdr3_aa: CASRPTGSSGQETQYF; d_call: TRBD2; v_call: TRBV7-6; j_call: TRBJ2-5; clone_size: few
cdr3_nt: TGTGCCAGCAGCTCACAGGAAACTAATGAAAAACTGTTTTTT; cdr3_aa: CASSSQETNEKLFF; d_call: NA; v_call: TRBV7-9; j_call: TRBJ1-4; clone_size: NA
cdr3_nt: TGTGCCAGCAGCTTTGGGGGTTGGGACACCGGGGAGCTGTTTTTT; cdr3_aa: CASSFGGWDTGELFF; d_call: NA; v_call: TRBV7-2; j_call: TRBJ2-2; clone_size: few
cdr3_nt: TGTGCCAGCAGCCGATCAAACACGGGTTTCTATGGCTACACCTTC; cdr3_aa: CASSRSNTGFYGYTF; d_call: NA; v_call: TRBV4-2; j_call: TRBJ1-2; clone_size: NA
cdr3_nt: TGTGCCAGCAGCGGACCGATAGAAGCTGGAAACACCATATATTTT; cdr3_aa: CASSGPIEAGNTIYF; d_call: NA; v_call: TRBV28; j_call: TRBJ1-3; clone_size: NA
cdr3_nt: TGCAGTGCTAGAAACGGACACAGGACCTACGAGCAGTACTTC; cdr3_aa: CSARNGHRTYEQYF; d_call: NA; v_call: TRBV20-1; j_call: TRBJ2-7; clone_size: NA
cdr3_nt: TGTGCCAGCAGTTCTTTGTACATTCAGTACTTC; cdr3_aa: CASSSLYIQYF; d_call: NA; v_call: TRBV28; j_call: TRBJ2-4; clone_size: few
cdr3_nt: TGTGCCAGCAGTGACTCGGGCAGGGTTGCTTTCTTT; cdr3_aa: CASSDSGRVAFF; d_call: NA; v_call: TRBV6-4; j_call: TRBJ1-1; clone_size: few
cdr3_nt: TGTGCCAGCAGCTTATCTCGGAACACAGATACGCAGTATTTT; cdr3_aa: CASSLSRNTDTQYF; d_call: NA; v_call: TRBV7-3; j_call: TRBJ2-3; clone_size: NA
cdr3_nt: TGCGCCAGCAGCCAAGCGTACAGGACGGTCTCCTACGAGCAGTACTTC; cdr3_aa: CASSQAYRTVSYEQYF; d_call: NA; v_call: TRBV4-3; j_call: TRBJ2-7; clone_size: few
cdr3_nt: TGTGCCAGCAGCTTAAGTCATAGCAATCAGCCCCAGCATTTT; cdr3_aa: CASSLSHSNQPQHF; d_call: NA; v_call: TRBV5-5; j_call: TRBJ1-5; clone_size: NA
cdr3_nt: TGCAGTGCTAGGGGCCAGAGCACAGATACGCAGTATTTT; cdr3_aa: CSARGQSTDTQYF; d_call: NA; v_call: TRBV20-1; j_call: TRBJ2-3; clone_size: NA
cdr3_nt: TGCAGTGCTCTGCGGGTTAACTATGGCTACACCTTC; cdr3_aa: CSALRVNYGYTF; d_call: NA; v_call: TRBV20-1; j_call: TRBJ1-2; clone_size: few